Shown below are 5 T cell receptor beta chains from a single sample sequenced in a study of blood T cell repertoires in COVID-19. The table came from immunoSEQ multiplex PCR; TCRdb's copy has only in-frame clones and leaves some out. Among fewer than 85,000 clones, 70% to 80% were seen once, and the ten largest hold more than 20%. The sample comprised peripheral blood. Receptors were obtained from a man aged 55 to 70 with active or convalescent COVID-19.

CDR3 loop: CSASFTRNQPQHF. CDR3 DNA: TGCAGTGCTAGTTTCACACGCAATCAGCCCCAGCATTTT. The chain combines TRBV20-1 with TRBJ1-5; D call uncertain. CDR3 length: 13 residues. The germline gives CDR1 DFQATT, CDR2 SNEGSKA (reference sequence). Trimming left V 3 bases short and J 2 bases short, with 8 bases between.

The chain is built from TRBV5-1 and TRBJ2-7; possibly TRBD1 for D (6 bases). V shed 1 base and J shed 0 bases, with 14 bases lying between them. Germline V lookup: CDR1 SGHRS, CDR2 YFSETQ. CDR3 length: 16 amino acids. The CDR3 loop is CASSLYSGVASYEQYF. CDR3 DNA: TGCGCCAGCAGCTTGTATTCAGGGGTGGCCTCCTACGAGCAGTACTTC.

Here the CDR3 reads CASSLVQGDNNEQFF. CDR3 bases: TGCGCCAGCAGCTTGGTACAGGGGGATAACAATGAGCAGTTCTTC. The chain combines TRBV5-1 with TRBJ2-1, with 8 bases that match TRBD1. Trimming at V came to 0 bases and at J to 5 bases, leaving 4 bases not matched to a gene. The CDR3 is made up of 15 amino acids. Germline V lookup: CDR1 SGHRS, CDR2 YFSETQ.

This chain joins TRBV28 and TRBJ1-2; D is undetermined. CDR3 length: 13 amino acids. Trimming pared 6 bases from V and 5 bases from J, leaving 13 bases between. CDR1 MDHEN and CDR2 SYDVKM come from the germline V gene. CDR3 loop: CASSTADLYGYTF. CDR3 coding DNA: TGTGCCAGCAGCACAGCAGACCTATATGGCTACACCTTC.

The rearrangement uses TRBV6-5 and TRBJ2-7, with TRBD1 matching 8 bases. The CDR3 spans 13 residues. Trimming cost V 4 bases and J 5 bases; bases outside gene matches: 4. Germline CDR1 is MNHEY and CDR2 is SVGAGI. CDR3: CASSLTGVDEQYF. CDR3 nucleotides: TGTGCCAGCAGTTTGACAGGGGTCGACGAGCAGTACTTC.